The entry that follows covers one T cell receptor beta chain sequence. This specimen belongs to a study of blood T cell repertoires in COVID-19. Study background: The study drew acute and convalescent COVID-19 samples from the United States, Italy and Spain.

Trimming cost V 1 base and J 3 bases, with 13 bases left between them. CDR3 length equals 15 residues. Germline CDR1 is SGHTA and CDR2 is FQGNSA. This table comes from immunoSEQ multiplex PCR, and its TCRdb copy is limited to in-frame clones, with some not included. The sample shows about 220,000 clones, about three quarters of them seen only once. Sequenced input: peripheral blood. The chain carries TRBV7-2 and TRBJ2-7; perhaps TRBD2 as D (7 bases). This clonotype was sampled from a woman in her seventies with acute or convalescent COVID-19. CDR3 region: CASSLEGRGGYEQYF. CDR3 DNA sequence: TGTGCCAGCAGCTTAGAGGGGAGGGGGGGCTACGAGCAGTACTTC. The full variable domain, its missing parts supplied by reference TRBV7-2 and TRBJ2-7, is GAGVSQSPSNKVTEKGKDVELRCDPISGHTALYWYRQSLGQGLEFLIYFQGNSAPDKSGLPSDRFSAERTGGSVSTLTIQRTQQEDSAVYLCASSLEGRGGYEQYFGPGTRLTVT.